Many counts were recorded for the clone carrying this T cell receptor beta chain. The target antigen is unknown. V shed 4 bases and J shed 6 bases, with 10 bases lying between them. There are 12 residues in the CDR3. Per germline, CDR1 SQVTM and CDR2 ANQGSEA. This entry belongs to a study of neurological immune-mediated disorders. Study conclusions and caveats: There were no CDR3 amino acid sequences shared by expanded clones across subjects, a result suggesting private repertoires in all groups.

TCRdb independently ran MiXCR on the 5' RACE reads; one entry per CDR3 protein. The repertoire includes 70,000 to 75,000 distinct CDR3 sequences, roughly 15% of them detected once, and around 4.3% sits in the top ten. The time point was: longitudinal time-point 1 (baseline). This receptor was obtained from a female donor with HTLV-1-associated myelopathy (HAM/TSP). The V call is TRBV29-1, the J call TRBJ2-1, with a possible D match to TRBD2 (6 bases). The sequencing input was PBMCs. The CDR3 coding sequence is TGCAGCGTTGTTCAGGGAGGCAATGAGCAGTTCTTC. Encoded protein: CSVVQGGNEQFF.